This TCR beta chain derives from a study of blood T cell repertoires in COVID-19. As handled by the study authors: For nucleated cells, counts were estimated from reference gene primer amplification. The method was immunoSEQ multiplex PCR; TCRdb's version includes in-frame clones alone and lacks a portion of them. Clone size and the V and J calls come from that table; the DNA yielded D and trimming. The sample has approximately 150,000 clones, about three quarters seen once. CDR3 length: 15 amino acids. The V and J ends lost 5 bases and 8 bases respectively, with 19 bases between them. The germline CDR1 and CDR2 sequences are SGHVS and FQNEAQ. This clone occurred once.

The sample comprised peripheral blood. The chain has TRBV7-8 and TRBJ2-1; a possible D gene is TRBD2 (5 bases). This sequence was found in a woman aged 55-70 years with acute or convalescent COVID-19. The CDR3 region is CASSRRGSSSYEQFF. CDR3 DNA: TGTGCCAGCAGCCGACGTGGGAGTTCCTCTTATGAGCAGTTCTTC.